Following are 21 T cell receptor beta chains from one sample sequenced in a study of T cells in Graves' hyperthyroidism and ophthalmopathy. Template material for amplifying TCR beta CDR3 regions consisted of RNA transcripts. HTBI primers were employed in a first-round RT-PCR of the TCR CDR3. TCRdb passed the multiplex PCR reads through MiXCR, listing each CDR3 protein once. This sample carries 600,000 to 700,000 distinct CDR3 sequences, about 45% of them seen once, and the ten largest clones take approximately 6.8%. Sequencing was carried out using peripheral blood or thyroid tissue (not recorded which). All receptors derive from an adult man with Graves' disease, either hyperthyroidism or ophthalmopathy (not recorded which).

This clonotype was seen repeatedly, ten times or more. The chain uses TRBV24-1 and TRBJ1-1, with TRBD1 as a possible D gene (5 bases). Trimming took 2 bases from V and 4 from J, leaving 16 bases between them. The CDR3 is 16 residues long. Per germline, CDR1 KGHDR and CDR2 SFDVKD. The CDR3 protein is CATSDSRAASGTEAFF. The CDR3 DNA reads as TGTGCCACCAGTGATTCCAGGGCCGCCTCCGGCACTGAAGCTTTCTTT.

The chain combines TRBV7-9 with TRBJ2-7; 10 bases align to TRBD1. Losses at the gene ends were 2 bases for V and 7 bases for J; bases not matched to a gene: 11. The CDR3 spans 16 residues. CDR1 is SEHNR and CDR2 is FQNEAQ in the germline V gene (reference sequence). CDR3 coding DNA: TGTGCCAGCAGCTTACTCTCCGGGACAGGGGCAGGGGAGCAGTACTTC. This gives the protein CASSLLSGTGAGEQYF.

The J gene is TRBJ2-7, the V gene TRBV10-3, with 11 bases identical to TRBD2. The CDR3 length is 13 residues. Looked up from germline, CDR1 is ENHRY and CDR2 is SYGVKD. CDR3 sequence reads: CAAGTSGPYEQYF. In nucleotides, the CDR3 is TGTGCGGCGGGGACTAGCGGACCCTACGAGCAGTACTTC.

There are many counts of this clonotype. The chain employs TRBV7-9 and TRBJ2-7; a weak D match, TRBD2 (5 bases). Germline V CDR1 and CDR2: SEHNR, FQNEAQ (reference sequence). The CDR3 is made up of 14 amino acids. The germline V and J ends were trimmed by 7 bases and 3 bases, with 16 bases remaining between them. The CDR3 DNA follows: TGTGCCAGCAACCAGCCCCCAGCGGTCTACGAGCAGTACTTC. Protein product: CASNQPPAVYEQYF.

The chain combines TRBV27 with TRBJ2-7; D gene unclear. The CDR3 is made up of 15 amino acids. Trimming cost V 4 bases and J 3 bases, with 16 bases left between them. Germline loops: CDR1 MNHEY, CDR2 SMNVEV (reference sequence). The CDR3 nucleotides read TGTGCCAGCAGTTCAGCCCCTACCCCGATCTACGAGCAGTACTTC. Protein sequence: CASSSAPTPIYEQYF.

In its sample, this clonotype was seen many times. The chain is built from TRBV7-2 and TRBJ1-6, with TRBD1 as a possible D gene (5 bases). Trimming removed 0 bases at V and 13 bases at J, with 7 bases between. Germline V gives CDR1 SGHTA, CDR2 FQGNSA. This CDR3 comprises 12 residues. CDR3 nucleotide sequence: TGTGCCAGCAGCTTAGCCGGGGGGCCCCTCCACTTT. As protein: CASSLAGGPLHF.

V is TRBV24-1 and J is TRBJ1-2; D gene uncertain. The germline V gene encodes CDR1 KGHDR and CDR2 SFDVKD. The length of the CDR3 is 11 residues. Trimming shortened V by 6 bases and J by 8 bases, and 9 bases separated the two germline ends. The CDR3 protein is CATSQENGYTF. CDR3 nucleotides: TGTGCCACCAGTCAGGAGAACGGCTACACCTTC.

The chain has TRBV10-1 and TRBJ2-7; a possible D gene is TRBD2 (5 bases). Between the trimmed V and J ends, which lost 3 bases and 2 bases, there was a span of 17 bases. The germline V gene encodes CDR1 WNHNN and CDR2 SYGVQD (reference sequence). CDR3 length equals 16 residues. The chain's CDR3 is CASSDLDYREPYEQYF. CDR3 sequence (DNA): TGCGCCAGCAGTGATTTAGACTATCGAGAGCCCTACGAGCAGTACTTC.

The chain uses TRBV29-1 and TRBJ2-7; 8 bases match TRBD1. Per the germline V gene, CDR1 is SQVTM and CDR2 is ANQGSEA. V lost 4 bases and J lost 3; bases outside the gene matches: 8. The CDR3 extends over 14 amino acids. The CDR3 protein is CSVGWTGPRYEQYF. The CDR3 DNA sequence: TGCAGCGTTGGTTGGACAGGGCCACGCTACGAGCAGTACTTC.

The V gene is TRBV15, the J gene TRBJ1-6, with a possible D match to TRBD1 (6 bases). The CDR3 consists of 15 residues. Germline loops: CDR1 LNHNV, CDR2 YYDKDF (reference sequence). V was trimmed by 1 base and J by 10 bases, leaving 14 bases between them. The CDR3 protein is CATSRGEGGKSPLHF. Written as DNA, the CDR3 is TGTGCCACCAGCAGAGGGGAGGGGGGCAAGTCACCCCTCCACTTT.

This clonotype was seen more than once but under ten times. The chain has TRBV11-2 and TRBJ1-1; 11 positions match TRBD1. Germline loops: CDR1 SGHAT, CDR2 FQNNGV. V dropped 2 bases and J dropped 1; count of bases not matched to a gene: 3. The CDR3 is 16 residues long. CDR3: CASSLPGTGGNTEAFF. The CDR3, as DNA: TGTGCCAGCAGCTTACCCGGGACAGGGGGGAACACTGAAGCTTTCTTT.

The CDR3 DNA is TGTGCCAGCAGAAGAGGGACAGGCAATCAGCCCCAGCATTTT. Amino acids: CASRRGTGNQPQHF. J is TRBJ1-5 and V is TRBV12-3 or TRBV12-4, with 7 bases that match TRBD1. This CDR3 has 14 residues. The V and J ends lost 6 bases and 2 bases, in that order; junction bases with no gene match: 4.

As regards this clonotype: A much larger clonotype is one base distant, so this may be a read error. V usage is TRBV2 and J usage is TRBJ1-3; the D is unclear. There are 16 residues in the CDR3. CDR1 SNHLY and CDR2 FYNNEI come from the germline V gene. The CDR3 nucleotides are TGTGCCAGCGGGAAGGAGCTTCTAAGCTCTGGAAACACCACATATTTT. Translated: CASGKELLSSGNTTYF.

The chain uses TRBV7-9 and TRBJ2-5; D not certain. This CDR3 has 14 amino acids. CDR1 is SEHNR, CDR2 FQNEAQ, per germline (reference sequence). V lost 6 bases and J lost 7, with 18 bases in between. DNA for the CDR3: TGTGCCAGCAGTTCGACGCCCGGCAGTGGGACCCAGTACTTC. It specifies CASSSTPGSGTQYF.

The V call is TRBV7-2, the J call TRBJ2-7; 11 nucleotides align to TRBD1. Germline V gene data show CDR1 as SGHTA and CDR2 as FQGNSA. V dropped 5 bases and J dropped 3; count of bases not matched to a gene: 9. The CDR3 totals 16 residues. DNA for the CDR3: TGTGCCAGCAGCAATAACGGACAGGGGGCTTTCTACGAGCAGTACTTC. Translated, it gives CASSNNGQGAFYEQYF. Complete variable domain (other parts from reference TRBV7-2 and TRBJ2-7): GAGVSQSPSNKVTEKGKDVELRCDPISGHTALYWYRQSLGQGLEFLIYFQGNSAPDKSGLPSDRFSAERTGGSVSTLTIQRTQQEDSAVYLCASSNNGQGAFYEQYFGPGTRLTVT.

This clonotype has only a few counts. This chain joins TRBV5-1 and TRBJ1-3; D is unresolved. Germline-derived CDR1 and CDR2 are SGHRS and YFSETQ. The length of the CDR3 is 15 residues. V shed 2 bases and J shed 1 base, with 10 bases lying between them. Here the CDR3 DNA reads TGCGCCAGCAGCTTAAACACAGCTTCTGGAAACACCATATATTTT. Amino acid sequence: CASSLNTASGNTIYF.

This clonotype has only one observation. This rearrangement joins TRBV7-2 to TRBJ1-6; TRBD1 agrees at 10 bases. The length of the CDR3 is 14 residues. V lost 4 bases and J lost 10; bases outside the gene matches: 4. Germline loops: CDR1 SGHTA, CDR2 FQGNSA. CDR3: CASSWGQGQSPLHF. The CDR3 nucleotides are TGTGCCAGCAGCTGGGGACAGGGGCAATCACCCCTCCACTTT. Drawing the rest from reference TRBV7-2 and TRBJ1-6, the complete variable domain is GAGVSQSPSNKVTEKGKDVELRCDPISGHTALYWYRQSLGQGLEFLIYFQGNSAPDKSGLPSDRFSAERTGGSVSTLTIQRTQQEDSAVYLCASSWGQGQSPLHFGNGTRLTVT.

The J gene is TRBJ2-7, the V gene TRBV20-1, with 7 bases lining up with TRBD1. Germline assignment: CDR1 DFQATT and CDR2 SNEGSKA (reference sequence). The CDR3 has 12 residues. The J segment lost 9 bases and the V segment lost 6 bases, leaving 11 bases of the junction unmatched. CDR3: CSATGTDYGQYF. The CDR3 DNA is TGCAGTGCGACCGGGACAGACTATGGGCAGTACTTC.

This rearrangement joins TRBV14 to TRBJ2-7; 14 bases line up with TRBD2. Germline V gene sequence: CDR1 SGHDN, CDR2 FVKESK. The J segment lost 3 bases and the V segment lost 4 bases, leaving 11 bases of the junction unmatched. The CDR3 is 18 amino acids. The CDR3 DNA reads TGTGCCAGCAGCCCTGGGACTAGCGGGAGAAGGGCGTACTACGAGCAGTACTTC. This gives the protein CASSPGTSGRRAYYEQYF.

This chain uses TRBV15 with TRBJ1-1; D not resolved. This CDR3 is 15 amino acids long. The germline CDR1 and CDR2 sequences are LNHNV and YYDKDF (reference sequence). V dropped 3 bases and J dropped 0 bases, with 11 bases sitting between them. As DNA, the CDR3 is TGTGCCACCAGCAGGATTTCGGGAGTGAACACTGAAGCTTTCTTT. Protein sequence: CATSRISGVNTEAFF.

V and J are TRBV7-9 and TRBJ1-3, with 9 nucleotides matching TRBD1. The germline CDR1 and CDR2 sequences are SEHNR and FQNEAQ (reference sequence). The junction had 16 bases not matched to a gene; V was cut back by 7 bases and J by 3 bases. The CDR3 is made up of 18 amino acids. CDR3: CASNRDRVFERVGNTIYF. The CDR3 DNA is TGTGCCAGCAACCGGGACAGGGTTTTCGAAAGGGTTGGAAACACCATATATTTT.